These 32 T cell receptor beta chains were sequenced from one sample in a study of tumor and adjacent non-tumor tissue in lung cancer. TCRbeta libraries were built with three rounds of nested PCR, modified from ARM-PCR. A single record per CDR3 protein comes from TCRdb applying MiXCR to the multiplex PCR reads. The sample records fewer than 100,000 distinct CDR3 sequences, roughly two thirds being singletons. The template was RNA from unsorted bulk tissue. What was sequenced was lung tumor tissue. These receptors all stem from a woman in her forties with non-small cell lung cancer.

Regarding this clonotype: One end of the junction does not line up with germline, which may come from a read error. V gene TRBV7-9 combines with J gene TRBJ2-3; tentative D call: TRBD2 (5 bases). This CDR3 region has 16 residues. Germline CDR1 and CDR2: SEHNR and FQNEAQ (reference sequence). The CDR3 nucleotides are TGTGCCTGCAGCTTAGCGCTAAGGGTTGGCACAGATGCGCAGTATTTT. This encodes CACSLALRVGTDAQYF.

Worth noting for this clonotype: In this CDR3 the conserved last residue, phenylalanine or tryptophan, is missing, so a read error is likely. The limits of the CDR3 on the DNA are not certain, so only TCRdb's listed CDR3 is given. The J gene is TRBJ1-4, the V gene TRBV6-5; TRBD1, as called in the table, went unchecked against the DNA. Germline CDR1 MNHEY, CDR2 SVGAGI. Counting both end residues, the CDR3 totals 16 amino acids. The CDR3: CANALSQGPLNEKLLY.

Turning to this clonotype: Germline is not matched at one junction end, which may reflect a read error. The chain links TRBV11-2 to TRBJ1-1; D is unclear. The germline CDR1 and CDR2 sequences are SGHAT and FQNNGV. This CDR3 contains 13 residues. The CDR3 protein is CASSPVGDTEAIF. The CDR3 coding sequence is TGTGCCAGCAGTCCTGTGGGTGACACTGAAGCTATCTTT.

Comments on this clonotype: At one end the junction does not follow the germline gene, possibly because of a read error. The V gene is TRBV11-1, the J gene TRBJ2-1; D not resolved. The germline gives CDR1 SGHAT, CDR2 FQDESV (reference sequence). The CDR3 has 17 amino acids. The CDR3 loop is CACSLRVPPRGDNDQFF. Here the CDR3 DNA reads TGTGCCTGCAGCTTAAGAGTCCCGCCGAGAGGAGACAATGATCAGTTCTTC. Full variable domain (remainder filled in from reference TRBV11-1 and TRBJ2-1): EAEVAQSPRYKITEKSQAVAFWCDPISGHATLYWYRQILGQGPELLVQFQDESVVDDSQLPKDRFSAERLKGVDSTLKIQPAELGDSAMYLCACSLRVPPRGDNDQFFGPGTRLTVL.

This clonotype was counted between two and nine times. One base away lies a much larger clone, so this may be a sequencing read error. This chain joins TRBV12-3 or TRBV12-4 and TRBJ1-2, with D hard to call. CDR3 length: 14 amino acids. The CDR3 DNA reads TGTGTCAGCAGTTTAGATACCGGCCCCGGGGGCTACACCTTC. Translated, it gives CVSSLDTGPGGYTF.

Regarding this clonotype: A read error may produce the germline difference seen at one junction end. The chain combines TRBV20-1 with TRBJ2-2, with D maybe TRBD1 (8 bases). CDR3 length equals 15 residues. Germline values: CDR1 DFQATT, CDR2 SNEGSKA (reference sequence). In nucleotides, the CDR3 is TGCAGTGCGCAGACTAGCAGGGGGCCTGGCGGGGAGCTGTTTTTC. This encodes CSAQTSRGPGGELFF.

This chain links TRBV6-5 with TRBJ1-1, with D perhaps matching TRBD1 (6 bases). CDR1 is MNHEY and CDR2 is SVGAGI in the germline V gene. V was cut by 2 bases and J by 7 bases, with 20 bases left in between. The CDR3 has 16 residues. The CDR3 nucleotides read TGTGCCAGCAGTTACACTGGTGGCCCCAGGGGAATTGAAGCTTTCTTT. Encoded protein: CASSYTGGPRGIEAFF.

The sample holds one count of this clonotype. A much larger clone differs from this one at a single base, so this may be a read error. CDR3: CASSNRRGSSEQHF. DNA for the CDR3: TGTGCCAGCAGCAACAGACGGGGGTCTTCCGAGCAGCACTTC. V gene TRBV14 combines with J gene TRBJ2-7, with a possible D match to TRBD2 (6 bases). The CDR3 has 14 amino acids. Per the germline V gene, CDR1 is SGHDN and CDR2 is FVKESK.

The J gene is TRBJ1-6, the V gene TRBV4-2, with D unresolved. Looked up from germline, CDR1 is LGHNA and CDR2 is YNFKEQ. V lost 6 bases and J lost 7, with 19 bases in between. This CDR3 has 16 residues. CDR3 amino acids: CASSSCQTGRNSPLHF. The DNA for the CDR3 is TGTGCCAGCAGTTCCTGTCAGACTGGGAGAAATTCACCCCTCCACTTT.

The chain combines TRBV29-1 with TRBJ2-3; 8 nucleotides match TRBD2. The CDR3 has 18 amino acids. Unmatched junction bases numbered 20, after V lost 5 bases and J lost 4 bases. Looked up from germline, CDR1 is SQVTM and CDR2 is ANQGSEA. CDR3: CSVPGTSGGYGGADTQYF. The CDR3 DNA is TGCAGCGTTCCCGGGACTAGTGGGGGTTACGGTGGCGCAGATACGCAGTATTTT.

This clonotype occurred once. The junction and the germline gene differ at one end; a read error may be behind it. This rearrangement joins TRBV28 to TRBJ2-7, with 11 bases identical to TRBD1. This CDR3 region has 15 residues. CDR1 is MDHEN, CDR2 SYDVKM, per germline. CDR3 amino acids: CVSSFGQGAPREQYF. As DNA, the CDR3 is TGTGTCAGCAGTTTTGGACAGGGGGCGCCCCGCGAGCAGTACTTC.

Regarding this clonotype: The junction departs from germline at one end; a sequencing error may be responsible. The V call is TRBV6-5, the J call TRBJ1-2; tentatively, D is TRBD1 (5 bases). The CDR3 extends over 14 amino acids. Germline V lookup: CDR1 MNHEY, CDR2 SVGAGI. DNA of the CDR3: TGTACCAGCAGTTACGATGGGGGAAGGGATGGCCACACCTTC. It yields the protein CTSSYDGGRDGHTF.

There are a few counts of this clonotype. A much larger clone lies a single base off, so this may be a read error. The genes are TRBV11-3 and TRBJ2-1; TRBD2 might be the D (6 bases). The germline V gene has CDR1 SGHNT and CDR2 YENEEA. The V end was cut by 0 bases, the J end by 5 bases, with 17 bases between. The CDR3 runs 17 residues. CDR3 DNA sequence: TGTGCCAGCAGCTTAGAGTTGACTAACGGGAGCCACAATGAGCAGTTCTTC. Its translation is CASSLELTNGSHNEQFF.

Comment on this clonotype: One junction end disagrees with the germline gene, perhaps due to a read error. This chain uses TRBV5-4 with TRBJ2-7, with D possibly being TRBD2 (7 bases). The germline V gene has CDR1 SGHNT and CDR2 YYREEE (reference sequence). The CDR3 length is 14 residues. The CDR3 here is CVSSNQNRGGEQYF. The DNA of the CDR3 is TGTGTCAGCAGCAATCAGAACCGCGGGGGCGAACAGTACTTC.

The sample holds a few counts of this clonotype. With a much larger clone just one base away, this may be a read error. This rearrangement joins TRBV12-3 or TRBV12-4 to TRBJ1-2; 8 bases are a match to TRBD1. V dropped 5 bases and J dropped 5; count of bases not matched to a gene: 7. The CDR3 length is 14 residues. The CDR3 sequence: CASSMGQAIYGYTF. For the CDR3, the DNA is TGTGCCAGCAGTATGGGACAGGCAATTTATGGCTACACCTTC.

With regard to this clonotype: A junction boundary mismatches the germline segment, possibly from a read error. This chain connects TRBV4-2 to TRBJ2-7; tentative D call: TRBD1 (5 bases). The CDR3 has 14 residues. Germline loops: CDR1 LGHNA, CDR2 YNFKEQ. The CDR3 sequence is CTSSQGARHLDAYF. The CDR3 DNA follows: TGTACCAGTAGCCAAGGGGCGAGACACCTAGACGCCTACTTC.

This clonotype was observed once. The junction departs from germline at one end; a sequencing error may be responsible. The CDR3 sequence is CSVDSAGSLGGTHYF. The CDR3, as DNA: TGCAGTGTTGATTCTGCTGGCAGCCTGGGGGGGACCCACTACTTC. This chain joins TRBV29-1 and TRBJ2-5, with TRBD2 identical over 7 bases. The CDR3 covers 15 residues. The V gene's germline CDR1 is SQVTM and CDR2 ANQGSEA.

A word on this clonotype: A junction end diverges from the germline sequence, so it may reflect a read error. The gene calls are TRBV4-1 and TRBJ2-3; D remains ambiguous. In germline, CDR1 is MGHRA, CDR2 YSYEKL. The CDR3 is 11 amino acids. The CDR3 DNA sequence: TGCGCCAACAGCCGCGCAGATACGCAGTATTTT. Its translation: CANSRADTQYF.

Many counts were recorded for this clonotype. J is TRBJ2-7 and V is TRBV7-8; 7 bases agree with TRBD1. Trimming removed 0 bases from V and 0 bases from J; junction bases left unmatched: 5. The CDR3 length is 16 residues. Germline V CDR1 and CDR2: SGHVS, FQNEAQ. The CDR3 nucleotides are TGTGCCAGCAGCTTAGCAGGGGGCCTGAGCTCCTACGAGCAGTACTTC. Protein sequence: CASSLAGGLSSYEQYF.

The V call is TRBV28, the J call TRBJ1-3; D is perhaps TRBD1 (5 bases). Trimming left V 2 bases short and J 9 bases short, with 17 bases between. The CDR3 extends over 15 amino acids. The V gene's germline CDR1 is MDHEN and CDR2 SYDVKM. CDR3 amino acids: CASSLMGRALSTIYF. CDR3 bases: TGTGCCAGCAGTTTAATGGGCAGGGCGTTGAGCACCATATATTTT.

On this clonotype: At one end the junction does not follow the germline gene, possibly because of a read error. The chain joins TRBV6-5 to TRBJ2-2; D might be TRBD1 (6 bases). Per the germline V gene, CDR1 is MNHEY and CDR2 is SVGAGI. There are 16 residues in the CDR3. The CDR3 nucleotides are TGTGCCAGCAGCCGCAGGCGGACAGCGAACACAGGGGAGCTGTTTTTT. It translates to CASSRRRTANTGELFF.

This clonotype appeared once. The chain recombines TRBV12-3 or TRBV12-4 with TRBJ1-4; a possible D gene is TRBD1 (5 bases). Trimming cost V 7 bases and J 11 bases, with 23 bases left between them. This CDR3 region has 15 residues. The CDR3 nucleotides are TGTGCCAGCATTTCGGGGGACCCAGGACGTGGGAAACTGTTTTTT. It yields the protein CASISGDPGRGKLFF.

Written as DNA, the CDR3 is TGTGCCAGGAGCCCAGCCCTAGGTGCTGGCACAGATACGCAGTATTTT. Protein: CARSPALGAGTDTQYF. The rearrangement joins TRBV7-8 to TRBJ2-3; D ambiguous. V gave up 9 bases and J gave up 1 base, with 20 bases separating them. CDR3 length: 16 amino acids. The germline gives CDR1 SGHVS, CDR2 FQNEAQ.

This clonotype was found once. The chain is built from TRBV11-2 and TRBJ2-2; 7 nucleotides agree with TRBD2. The CDR3 spans 15 residues. Germline V CDR1 and CDR2: SGHAT, FQNNGV. Written as DNA, the CDR3 is TGTACCAACAGCTTAGGGCTAGCGGCTACCGGAGAGTTGTTTTTT. This translates into CTNSLGLAATGELFF.

Details on this clonotype: Because it lacks the conserved phenylalanine or tryptophan at the end, this CDR3 is likely a read error. No DNA is shown, since the ends of the CDR3 on it are uncertain; the CDR3 is the one TCRdb lists. The rearrangement uses TRBV20-1 and TRBJ2-7. In germline, CDR1 is DFQATT, CDR2 SNEGSKA (reference sequence). Ends included, the CDR3 has 9 residues. The CDR3 region is CSAIDEEHY.

J is TRBJ2-2 and V is TRBV10-2, with a weak D call TRBD2 (6 bases). The CDR3 has 17 residues. Germline CDR1 and CDR2: WSHSY and SAAADI. V lost 9 bases, J lost 9 bases, and 29 bases lay in between. CDR3 loop: CASSLIEAAGTSRELFF. DNA of the CDR3: TGCGCCAGTAGCCTAATAGAAGCAGCGGGTACATCCAGGGAGCTGTTTTTT.

Points on this clonotype: The junction differs from germline at one of its ends, possibly a read error. V is TRBV7-2 and J is TRBJ2-1, with D tentatively TRBD2 (6 bases). The germline gives CDR1 SGHTA, CDR2 FQGNSA. CDR3 length: 15 residues. CDR3 bases: TGTGCCAGCAGCCCGAGACTAGTTTCCTCCAATGAGCAGTTCTTC. Protein: CASSPRLVSSNEQFF.

About this clonotype: The CDR3 ends on some other residue instead of the conserved phenylalanine or tryptophan, so this is likely a read error. The rearrangement uses TRBV11-3 and TRBJ1-1, with 12 bases aligning to TRBD1. Per germline, CDR1 SGHNT and CDR2 YENEEA. With 6 bases clipped from V and 7 bases from J, the junction kept 12 bases outside the gene matches. The CDR3 extends over 16 amino acids. The chain's CDR3 is CASRDQGQGADIEAFS. Written as DNA, the CDR3 is TGTGCCAGCAGAGATCAGGGACAGGGGGCCGACATTGAAGCTTTCTCT.

The chain carries TRBV11-2 and TRBJ1-3; D gene ambiguous. The V gene lost 9 bases and the J gene lost 7 bases, with 16 bases spanning the gap. Germline V gene lookup returns CDR1 SGHAT and CDR2 FQNNGV. This CDR3 has 13 residues. The DNA of the CDR3 is TGTGCCAGTAGCATAGCGTCCGGGAACACCATATATTTT. As protein: CASSIASGNTIYF. Full variable domain (rest looked up from reference TRBV11-2 and TRBJ1-3): EAGVAQSPRYKIIEKRQSVAFWCNPISGHATLYWYQQILGQGPKLLIQFQNNGVVDDSQLPKDRFSAERLKGVDSTLKIQPAKLEDSAVYLCASSIASGNTIYFGEGSWLTVV.

To note about this clonotype: The junction departs from germline at one end; a sequencing error may be responsible. The chain has TRBV20-1 and TRBJ2-7, with D perhaps matching TRBD2 (7 bases). The CDR3 sequence is 14 residues long. Germline assignment: CDR1 DFQATT and CDR2 SNEGSKA (reference sequence). The CDR3 bases are TGCATTGCTAGCGATGAGGGGGGGCCCCACGAGCAGTACTTC. Its translation: CIASDEGGPHEQYF.

Concerning this clonotype: The junction does not match germline at one end; this may be a read error. The chain combines TRBV11-2 with TRBJ1-3; D unresolved. Germline V lookup: CDR1 SGHAT, CDR2 FQNNGV. The CDR3 consists of 13 residues. CDR3 DNA: TGTGCCAACAGCCGAACCTCTGGAAACTCCATATATTTT. Amino acid sequence: CANSRTSGNSIYF.

This clonotype was counted many times. This rearrangement joins TRBV6-6 to TRBJ1-4; D call uncertain. The V gene lost 0 bases and the J gene lost 0 bases, with 23 bases spanning the gap. This CDR3 region has 21 residues. Germline assignment: CDR1 MNHNY and CDR2 SVGAGI (reference sequence). The CDR3 is CASSYSRGGTYHTSTNEKLFF. In DNA, the CDR3 is TGTGCCAGCAGTTACTCGAGAGGTGGCACGTACCACACTTCAACTAATGAAAAACTGTTTTTT.